This T cell receptor beta chain was sequenced during a study of metastatic and nonmetastatic thyroid tumors. Overall study context: Repertoire comparison spanned blood and tumor or nodule tissue of malignant and benign thyroid patients. Whole-study findings and limits: Across blood and tumor, TCR beta diversity in malignant thyroid tumors was reportedly significantly higher than in benign nodules.

Only a few counts were recorded for this clone. Its antigen remains unknown. As originally analysed: Researchers built a distant-metastasis classifier for papillary thyroid cancer that drew on CDR3 differences across clinicopathological groups. TCRdb reanalyzed the PCR reads via MiXCR. The V and J calls shown here were made by TCRdb, not taken from the authors' results. The data contain about 40,000 clones, over 9.5% of them singletons. No treatment of any kind had been given to any patient before thyroid surgery. Sequences were obtained from blood. This TCR derives from a female donor with papillary thyroid cancer or a benign thyroid nodule (not recorded which). Some clones in this sample may be carry-over from other donors' samples.

The CDR3, as DNA: TGTGCCAGCAGTTCGGCAGGGTACTACGAGCAGTACTTC. Residues: CASSSAGYYEQYF. The rearrangement links TRBV27 to TRBJ2-7; D is possibly TRBD1 (5 bases). CDR1 is MNHEY, CDR2 SMNVEV, per germline (reference sequence). There are 13 residues in the CDR3. V was clipped by 4 bases and J by 3 bases, with 10 bases between them.